Listed below are T cell receptor beta chains from one sample, sequenced in a study of lymphopenia after photon versus proton radiotherapy. Here immunoSEQ multiplex PCR was the method, and the copy in TCRdb shows in-frame clones only, minus some. The data show roughly 25,000 clones, under 95% seen once. The source material was peripheral blood, sampled from a patient treated with photon-based radiotherapy. All receptors come from a woman between 45 and 60 years old with cholangiocarcinoma. Both conserved end residues are part of each CDR3. Each record gives: V gene, J gene, CDR3 protein.

V gene: TRBV19; J gene: TRBJ1-2; CDR3 protein: CASSDPGRANYGYTF
V gene: TRBV27; J gene: TRBJ1-6; CDR3 protein: CASSLSTGFNSPLHF
V gene: TRBV30; J gene: TRBJ1-1; CDR3 protein: CAWSQGGVGADTEAFF
V gene: TRBV29-1; J gene: TRBJ1-5; CDR3 protein: CSALLGTVSSNQPQHF
V gene: TRBV6-6; J gene: TRBJ1-5; CDR3 protein: CASSMGVNQPQHF
V gene: TRBV19; J gene: TRBJ2-1; CDR3 protein: CASSTNSGASYNEQFF
V gene: TRBV7-9; J gene: TRBJ1-6; CDR3 protein: CASSLRDYSPLHF
V gene: TRBV7-2; J gene: TRBJ2-5; CDR3 protein: CASSLAHGGETQYF
V gene: TRBV7-2; J gene: TRBJ2-1; CDR3 protein: CASTKFLGGSGEQFF
V gene: TRBV27; J gene: TRBJ2-1; CDR3 protein: CVTGGVYNEQFF
V gene: TRBV4-3; J gene: TRBJ1-4; CDR3 protein: CASSQDRREGEKLFF
V gene: TRBV5-5; J gene: TRBJ2-3; CDR3 protein: CASSSWSGTDTQYF
V gene: TRBV5-1; J gene: TRBJ2-2; CDR3 protein: CASRSGLANTGELFF
V gene: TRBV29-1; J gene: TRBJ1-1; CDR3 protein: CSVEGVPENTEAFF
V gene: TRBV19; J gene: TRBJ1-3; CDR3 protein: CASSIVGISGRLSGNTIYF
V gene: TRBV4-1; J gene: TRBJ1-5; CDR3 protein: CASSQEEVNQRPQHF
V gene: TRBV30; J gene: TRBJ2-7; CDR3 protein: CAWSVGEGPTYEQYF
V gene: TRBV28; J gene: TRBJ1-2; CDR3 protein: CASSRGYGYTF
V gene: TRBV6-6; J gene: TRBJ2-1; CDR3 protein: CASSPQRGEYNEQFF
V gene: TRBV7-2; J gene: TRBJ2-1; CDR3 protein: CASSLFGRDNEQFF
V gene: TRBV15; J gene: TRBJ1-5; CDR3 protein: CATSRDPKEAWQPQHF
V gene: TRBV7-7; J gene: TRBJ2-5; CDR3 protein: CASSSRWAQQETQYF
V gene: TRBV5-1; J gene: TRBJ1-4; CDR3 protein: CASSLGDWEKLFF
V gene: TRBV25-1; J gene: TRBJ1-4; CDR3 protein: CASRPDRGNEKLFF
V gene: TRBV19; J gene: TRBJ1-1; CDR3 protein: CASSIRGQGSEAFF
V gene: TRBV18; J gene: TRBJ1-1; CDR3 protein: CASSPVPVGTEAFF
V gene: TRBV19; J gene: TRBJ2-6; CDR3 protein: CASSIGQPGANVLTF
V gene: TRBV2; J gene: TRBJ1-2; CDR3 protein: CASSGSLFANYGYTF